Listed below are T cell receptor beta chains from one sample, sequenced in a study of blood T cell repertoires in COVID-19. Some clones are missing from TCRdb's copy, which holds only in-frame ones; the method was immunoSEQ multiplex PCR. Altogether 330,000 or so clones are present, about 90% being singletons, with the ten largest covering 2.5% to 3.5%. Input material: PBMCs or T cells enriched from blood (not recorded which). Receptor source: a woman aged 25 to 39 who had recovered from COVID-19. The CDR3 runs from the conserved cysteine through the conserved F or W. D genes are given only for firm matches. Clone sizes are given selectively: once, few, many, or a class where the clone is expanded.

v_gene: TRBV27
d_gene: NA
abundance: NA
j_gene: TRBJ1-2
CDR3nt: TGTGCCAGCAGTACTAAGAGGGGGAGTCAATATGGCTACACCTTC
CDR3aa: CASSTKRGSQYGYTF

v_gene: TRBV13
d_gene: TRBD1
abundance: NA
j_gene: TRBJ1-1
CDR3nt: TGTGCCAGCAGCCCTCAGGGGGAGAACACTGAAGCTTTCTTT
CDR3aa: CASSPQGENTEAFF

v_gene: TRBV2
d_gene: NA
abundance: NA
j_gene: TRBJ2-1
CDR3nt: TGTGCCAGCAGTGAAGCGTTGGCTAGGCCTCGGGATGAGCAGTTCTTC
CDR3aa: CASSEALARPRDEQFF

v_gene: TRBV2
d_gene: TRBD1
abundance: NA
j_gene: TRBJ1-5
CDR3nt: TGTGCCAGCAGTCGACAGGGGTCTAGCAATCAGCCCCAGCATTTT
CDR3aa: CASSRQGSSNQPQHF

v_gene: TRBV19
d_gene: TRBD1
abundance: medium-sized
j_gene: TRBJ1-6
CDR3nt: TGTGCCACCACGGGACAGTATAATTCACCCCTCCACTTT
CDR3aa: CATTGQYNSPLHF

v_gene: TRBV6-2/TRBV6-3
d_gene: NA
abundance: NA
j_gene: TRBJ2-3
CDR3nt: TGTGCCAGCAGTGACGGCCTCCGGACTCGAGAGGAGTATTTT
CDR3aa: CASSDGLRTREEYF

v_gene: TRBV7-9
d_gene: TRBD1
abundance: NA
j_gene: TRBJ2-3
CDR3nt: TGTGCCAGCAGCTTCCCGGGACAGGGGACAGATACGCAGTATTTT
CDR3aa: CASSFPGQGTDTQYF

v_gene: TRBV11-1
d_gene: TRBD1
abundance: NA
j_gene: TRBJ1-1
CDR3nt: TGTGCCAGCAGCTTTGCGACAGGGACTGAAGCTTTCTTT
CDR3aa: CASSFATGTEAFF

v_gene: TRBV21-1
d_gene: NA
abundance: NA
j_gene: TRBJ1-2
CDR3nt: TGTGCCAGCAGCAAAGACACGGGTAGGGGCTACACCTTC
CDR3aa: CASSKDTGRGYTF

v_gene: TRBV7-8
d_gene: NA
abundance: NA
j_gene: TRBJ2-6
CDR3nt: TGTGCCAGCAGCTTCACAGGGCTAGATTTCTCTGGGGCCAACGTCCTGACTTTC
CDR3aa: CASSFTGLDFSGANVLTF

v_gene: TRBV28
d_gene: NA
abundance: NA
j_gene: TRBJ2-1
CDR3nt: TGTGCCAGCAGTTTTACCCGCGACAGTAGGCAGTTCTTC
CDR3aa: CASSFTRDSRQFF

v_gene: TRBV2
d_gene: TRBD1
abundance: few
j_gene: TRBJ1-1
CDR3nt: TGTGCCAGCACCGACAGGGTGCACACTGAAGCTTTCTTT
CDR3aa: CASTDRVHTEAFF

v_gene: TRBV2
d_gene: NA
abundance: few
j_gene: TRBJ2-7
CDR3nt: TGTGCCAGCAGTGTCCCTACCTCCTACGAGCAGTACTTC
CDR3aa: CASSVPTSYEQYF

v_gene: TRBV2
d_gene: NA
abundance: NA
j_gene: TRBJ1-4
CDR3nt: TGTGCCAGCAGTGGCCAGGCCAAACTGTTTTTT
CDR3aa: CASSGQAKLFF

v_gene: TRBV7-2
d_gene: NA
abundance: NA
j_gene: TRBJ2-5
CDR3nt: TGTGCCAGCAGCTTAGCGACTGCGGGAGAGACCCAGTACTTC
CDR3aa: CASSLATAGETQYF

v_gene: TRBV7-2
d_gene: TRBD2
abundance: NA
j_gene: TRBJ2-7
CDR3nt: TGTGCCAGCAGCTTAGCTAGCGGGACGGAACCCTCCGAGCAGTACTTC
CDR3aa: CASSLASGTEPSEQYF

v_gene: TRBV18
d_gene: NA
abundance: NA
j_gene: TRBJ2-7
CDR3nt: TGTGCCAGCTCACCATCCCCCCCGACACCCTACGAGCAGTACTTC
CDR3aa: CASSPSPPTPYEQYF

v_gene: TRBV2
d_gene: NA
abundance: NA
j_gene: TRBJ2-4
CDR3nt: TGTGCCAGCAGCCAAGGAGGAGAGCTAGCCAAAAACATTCAGTACTTC
CDR3aa: CASSQGGELAKNIQYF

v_gene: TRBV7-9
d_gene: NA
abundance: NA
j_gene: TRBJ1-1
CDR3nt: TGTGCCAGCAGCTCGGGACTTGGCACTGAAGCTTTCTTT
CDR3aa: CASSSGLGTEAFF

v_gene: TRBV7-6
d_gene: TRBD2
abundance: many
j_gene: TRBJ2-5
CDR3nt: TGTGCCAGCAGCTTAGCGAGTAGCGGGGGGGAGACCCAGTACTTC
CDR3aa: CASSLASSGGETQYF

v_gene: TRBV3-1/TRBV3-2
d_gene: NA
abundance: NA
j_gene: TRBJ1-1
CDR3nt: TGTGCCAGCAGCACAACAGGTGGGGACACTGAAGCTTTCTTT
CDR3aa: CASSTTGGDTEAFF

v_gene: TRBV7-8
d_gene: NA
abundance: NA
j_gene: TRBJ1-6
CDR3nt: TGTGCCAGCAGCTTTAATCAGGCAGGGGCCTTATCTAATTCACCCCTCCACTTT
CDR3aa: CASSFNQAGALSNSPLHF

v_gene: TRBV28
d_gene: TRBD1
abundance: NA
j_gene: TRBJ2-3
CDR3nt: TGTGCCAGCAGTCCCCCGACAGGGACCCCTAGCACAGATACGCAGTATTTT
CDR3aa: CASSPPTGTPSTDTQYF

v_gene: TRBV19
d_gene: TRBD1
abundance: NA
j_gene: TRBJ1-2
CDR3nt: TGTGCCAGTAGTCCAGACAGGGAAGTCTATGGCTACACCTTC
CDR3aa: CASSPDREVYGYTF

v_gene: TRBV6-5
d_gene: NA
abundance: NA
j_gene: TRBJ1-5
CDR3nt: TGTGCCAGCAATTCGCGGGGTGGGAATCAGCCCCAGCATTTT
CDR3aa: CASNSRGGNQPQHF

v_gene: TRBV27
d_gene: TRBD2
abundance: NA
j_gene: TRBJ2-1
CDR3nt: TGTGCCAGCAGGGGGGGTGTTAGCGGGAGGTATGAGCAGTTCTTC
CDR3aa: CASRGGVSGRYEQFF

v_gene: TRBV10-1
d_gene: TRBD2
abundance: NA
j_gene: TRBJ2-3
CDR3nt: TGCGCCAGCAGTGGATTAGCGGGGGGTCGCACAGATACGCAGTATTTT
CDR3aa: CASSGLAGGRTDTQYF

v_gene: TRBV28
d_gene: TRBD1
abundance: NA
j_gene: TRBJ2-3
CDR3nt: TGTGCCAGCAGTTTCTCTCGGGACAGAACAGATACGCAGTATTTT
CDR3aa: CASSFSRDRTDTQYF

v_gene: TRBV5-1
d_gene: NA
abundance: NA
j_gene: TRBJ2-6
CDR3nt: TGCGCCAGCAGCTTGGGGGGCAGGGCTGCTAATCATGGGGCCAACGTCCTGACTTTC
CDR3aa: CASSLGGRAANHGANVLTF

v_gene: TRBV5-5
d_gene: TRBD1
abundance: NA
j_gene: TRBJ1-1
CDR3nt: TGTGCCAGCAGCCCAGACAGGGGGTACACTGAAGCTTTCTTT
CDR3aa: CASSPDRGYTEAFF

v_gene: TRBV7-8
d_gene: NA
abundance: NA
j_gene: TRBJ1-3
CDR3nt: TGTGCCAGCAGCTTAATAGGAAACACCATATATTTT
CDR3aa: CASSLIGNTIYF

v_gene: TRBV7-7
d_gene: NA
abundance: once
j_gene: TRBJ2-3
CDR3nt: TGTGCTAGCAGCTTAGAAGGGGGTGGCGCAGATACGCAGTATTTT
CDR3aa: CASSLEGGGADTQYF

v_gene: TRBV5-1
d_gene: TRBD1
abundance: NA
j_gene: TRBJ1-4
CDR3nt: TGCGCCAGCAGCTTGGTTCAGGGGACAGCAACTAATGAAAAACTGTTTTTT
CDR3aa: CASSLVQGTATNEKLFF

v_gene: TRBV2
d_gene: TRBD2
abundance: NA
j_gene: TRBJ2-5
CDR3nt: TGTGCCAGCAGCCCTCGGCTAGCGGGAGGGGGGGAGACCCAGTACTTC
CDR3aa: CASSPRLAGGGETQYF